This T cell receptor (beta chain) came from a study of CD8 T cells in ankylosing spondylitis. The study's findings and limits: Significant enrichment of disease-linked clones was reported in matched ankylosing spondylitis synovial fluid. Prior literature has documented some motif variants in synovial fluid and blood from reactive arthritis.

The ends lost 4 bases at V and 5 bases at J; junction bases unmatched: 11. The CDR3 totals 16 residues. From germline, CDR1 is SGDLS and CDR2 YYNGEE. This clonotype has ten or more counts. Its antigen is not identified. TCRdb re-derived calls from the 5' RACE reads in MiXCR, one entry per CDR3 protein. The sample includes about 39,000 distinct CDR3 sequences, 3% seen only once; the top ten take 2.5% to 3.5%. The specimen sequenced was blood, either unsorted or a sorted T cell fraction (not recorded which). The chain links TRBV9 to TRBJ2-1; 8 bases align to TRBD2. This receptor was taken from a male donor with ankylosing spondylitis or in good health (not recorded which). CDR3 in amino acids: CASSLLSSGSDNEQFF. CDR3 nucleotides: TGTGCCAGCAGCCTCCTCTCTAGCGGGTCGGACAATGAGCAGTTCTTC.